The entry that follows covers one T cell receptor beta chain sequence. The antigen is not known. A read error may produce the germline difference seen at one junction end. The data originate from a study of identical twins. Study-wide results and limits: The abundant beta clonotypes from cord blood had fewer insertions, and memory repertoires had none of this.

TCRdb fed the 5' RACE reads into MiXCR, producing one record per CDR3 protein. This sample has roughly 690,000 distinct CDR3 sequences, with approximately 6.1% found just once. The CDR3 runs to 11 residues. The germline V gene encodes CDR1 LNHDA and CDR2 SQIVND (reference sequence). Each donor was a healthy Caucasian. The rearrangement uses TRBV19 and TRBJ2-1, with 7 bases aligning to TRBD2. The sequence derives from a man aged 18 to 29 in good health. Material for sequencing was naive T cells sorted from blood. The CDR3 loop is CASWGGGEQSF. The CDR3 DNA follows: TGTGCCAGTTGGGGGGGGGGTGAGCAGTCCTTC.